This T cell receptor (beta chain) was recovered during a study of T cell responses to AZD1222 COVID-19 vaccine. Study-wide findings and caveats: In the spike-specific TCR repertoire, nearly half reportedly target unmutated variant regions. Seropositive at baseline were only a handful of AZD1222 recipients. Increases in Spike-specific TCR breadth and depth were seen after two AZD1222 doses. Among the donors, most were white British and more were female, and clonal diversity was possibly underestimated.

With respect to this clone: The antigen is not known.

V gave up 3 bases and J gave up 7 bases, with 4 bases separating them. CDR3 size: 11 residues. The germline V gene encodes CDR1 MRHNA and CDR2 SNTAGT. Assay used: immunoSEQ multiplex PCR; TCRdb lists only in-frame clones, some missing. Of about 150,000 clones listed, roughly nine tenths are singletons. The source was peripheral blood, collected on day 0 of AZD1222 vaccination. This receptor was identified in an adult in good health. This sequence joins TRBV6-4 and TRBJ1-5, with D unresolved. CDR3 sequence (DNA): TGTGCCAGCAGTGAACGACAGCCCCAGCATTTT. This encodes CASSERQPQHF.